The 10 T cell receptor delta chains in this list originate from one sample, sequenced in a study of gamma-delta T cells after stem cell transplantation. TCRdb redid clone calling on the RT-PCR reads using CATT. The sample has just over 4,500 delta-chain clones; 1.5% to 2% are singletons. The specimen was gamma-delta T cells. The receptor set was obtained from a human donor. It is not recorded whose cells these are; they may come from a transplant donor.

Concerning this clone: A clone one base away is much larger, so this may be a read error. The CDR3 region is CACDRLGDANTDKLIF. In DNA form, the CDR3 reads TGTGCCTGTGACAGGCTGGGGGATGCAAACACCGATAAACTCATCTTT. V and J are TRDV2 and TRDJ1, with TRDD3 matching 9 bases. Germline CDR1 and CDR2: GEAIGNYY and EKD. The CDR3 is made up of 16 amino acids. Trimming took 2 bases from V and 0 from J; bases not matched to a gene: 6.

This clone is classed as medium-sized (0.01 to 0.1%). The sample carries other DNA sequences with the same CDR3. V and J are TRDV2 and TRDJ1; 11 nucleotides agree with TRDD3. Germline V lookup: CDR1 GEAIGNYY, CDR2 EKD. The CDR3 totals 20 residues. V was clipped by 3 bases and J by 0 bases; unmatched bases: 17. CDR3 sequence (DNA): TGTGCCTGTGACGACGTACTGGGGGATAACAGCCCCTCTTACACCGATAAACTCATCTTT. This gives the protein CACDDVLGDNSPSYTDKLIF.

On this clone itself: Within the sample, other DNA sequences also encode this same CDR3. V usage is TRDV2 and J usage is TRDJ3, with 11 bases aligning to TRDD3. Trimming removed 2 bases from V and 2 bases from J; junction bases left unmatched: 7. Per germline, CDR1 GEAIGNYY and CDR2 EKD. This CDR3 comprises 19 residues. The CDR3 DNA is TGTGCCTGTGACATTCTACTGGGGGATAGTACCTGGGACACCCGACAGATGTTTTTC. This sequence encodes CACDILLGDSTWDTRQMFF.

This chain connects TRDV2 to TRDJ1; 8 bases line up with TRDD3. The CDR3 is 19 amino acids. V shed 0 bases and J 0 bases; nucleotides not matched to a gene: 14. The V gene's germline CDR1 is GEAIGNYY and CDR2 EKD. The chain's CDR3 is CACDTVVRDTRGYTDKLIF. The CDR3 DNA sequence: TGTGCCTGTGACACCGTTGTCCGGGATACGCGGGGGTACACCGATAAACTCATCTTT.

This clone has only a few counts. A far bigger clonotype differs at one base, so this is likely a read error. V is TRDV2 and J is TRDJ3; tentative D call: TRDD3 (5 bases). Germline loops: CDR1 GEAIGNYY, CDR2 EKD. Trimming removed 3 bases at V and 2 bases at J, with 25 bases between. CDR3 length equals 21 residues. This CDR3 reads CACDSVEGGTRPTWDTRQMFF. The CDR3 DNA reads TGTGCCTGTGACTCCGTAGAGGGGGGTACGCGACCCACCTGGGACACCCGACAGATGTTTTTC.

For this clone: TCRdb pairs this DNA with a much larger clone's protein that differs at residue 14, likely a read error; the protein shown was translated from the DNA. The chain couples TRDV2 to TRDJ1; 10 positions match TRDD3. This CDR3 is 20 amino acids long. In germline, CDR1 is GEAIGNYY, CDR2 EKD. The CDR3 region has the DNA TGTGCCTGTGACACGGTCTATGGGGGGGATACGCGGGGGAACACCGATAAACTCATCTTC. It is translated as CACDTVYGGDTRGNTDKLIF.

This clone rates as medium-sized. V and J are TRDV2 and TRDJ1; 11 nucleotides line up with TRDD3. The length of the CDR3 is 19 residues. CDR1 is GEAIGNYY and CDR2 is EKD in the germline V gene. After removal of 3 bases from V and 7 bases from J, the junction contained 21 bases not matched to a gene. CDR3: CACDPLDGGYAGRGGKLIF. The DNA of the CDR3 is TGTGCCTGTGACCCCCTCGATGGGGGATACGCGGGCCGAGGAGGTAAACTCATCTTT.

This clone was observed a few times. This is likely an artifact of a read error, given a far larger clone one base away. The same CDR3 arises from other DNA sequences in this sample as well. V is TRDV2 and J is TRDJ3, with TRDD3 as a possible D gene (5 bases). This CDR3 comprises 18 residues. Germline loops: CDR1 GEAIGNYY, CDR2 EKD. CDR3 region: CACDTPQGGSLDTRQMFF. CDR3 nucleotide sequence: TGTGCTTGTGACACCCCCCAGGGGGGTTCCCTGGACACCCGACAGATGTTTTTC.

On this clone: TCRdb assigns this DNA the protein of a much larger clone, which departs from its translation at residue 12; this likely reflects a read error, and the protein shown comes from translating the DNA. The chain uses TRDV2 and TRDJ3, with D possibly matching TRDD3 (6 bases). This CDR3 is 18 amino acids long. Germline lookup yields CDR1 GEAIGNYY and CDR2 EKD. The CDR3 DNA reads TGTGCCTGTGACACCGGCTGGGTTAGCTCCTGGGGCACCCGACAGATGTTTTTC. Its translation is CACDTGWVSSWGTRQMFF.

About this clone itself: The protein in TCRdb stems from a much larger clone and differs at residue 9 from this DNA's translation, likely a read error; here the protein is translated from the DNA. The chain couples TRDV2 to TRDJ1; the match to TRDD3 covers 7 bases. Germline CDR1 and CDR2: GEAIGNYY and EKD. With V trimmed by 1 base and J by 0 bases, 10 bases remained unmatched. CDR3 length equals 17 residues. CDR3 protein: CACDTVGDTEDTDKLIF. In DNA form, the CDR3 reads TGTGCCTGTGACACGGTGGGGGACACCGAGGACACCGATAAACTCATCTTT.